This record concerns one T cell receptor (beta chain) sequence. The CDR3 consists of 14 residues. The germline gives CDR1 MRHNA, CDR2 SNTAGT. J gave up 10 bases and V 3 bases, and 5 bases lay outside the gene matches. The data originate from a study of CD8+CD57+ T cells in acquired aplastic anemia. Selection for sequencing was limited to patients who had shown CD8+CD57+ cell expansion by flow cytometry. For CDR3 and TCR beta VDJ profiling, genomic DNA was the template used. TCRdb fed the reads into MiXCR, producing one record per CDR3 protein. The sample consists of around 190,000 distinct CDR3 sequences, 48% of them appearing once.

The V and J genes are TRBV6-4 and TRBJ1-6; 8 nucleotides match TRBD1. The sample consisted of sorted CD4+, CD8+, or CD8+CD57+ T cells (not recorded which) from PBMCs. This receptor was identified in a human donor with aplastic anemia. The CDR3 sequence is CASSEGTGQSPLHF. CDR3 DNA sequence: TGTGCCAGCAGTGAAGGGACAGGACAATCACCCCTCCACTTT.